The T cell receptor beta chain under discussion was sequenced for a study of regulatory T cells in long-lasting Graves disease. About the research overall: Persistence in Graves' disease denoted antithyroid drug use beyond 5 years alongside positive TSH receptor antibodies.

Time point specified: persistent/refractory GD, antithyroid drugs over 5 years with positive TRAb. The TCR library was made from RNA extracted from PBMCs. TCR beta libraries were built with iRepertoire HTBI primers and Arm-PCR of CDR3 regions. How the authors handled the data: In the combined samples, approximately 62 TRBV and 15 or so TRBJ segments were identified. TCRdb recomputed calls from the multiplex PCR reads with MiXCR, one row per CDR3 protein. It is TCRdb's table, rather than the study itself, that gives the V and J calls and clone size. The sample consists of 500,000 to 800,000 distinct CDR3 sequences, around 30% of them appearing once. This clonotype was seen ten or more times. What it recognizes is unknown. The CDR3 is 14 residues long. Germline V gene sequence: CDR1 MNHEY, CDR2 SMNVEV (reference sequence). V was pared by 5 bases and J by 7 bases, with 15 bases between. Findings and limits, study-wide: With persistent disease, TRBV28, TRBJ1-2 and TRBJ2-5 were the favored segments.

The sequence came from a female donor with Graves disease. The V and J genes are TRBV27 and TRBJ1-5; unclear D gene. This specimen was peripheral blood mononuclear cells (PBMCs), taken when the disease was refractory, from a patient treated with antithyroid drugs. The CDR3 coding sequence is TGTGCCAGCAGTCCAGATTCGGGTCGGCAGCCCCAGCATTTT. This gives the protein CASSPDSGRQPQHF.